These 10 T cell receptor beta chains were all obtained from the same sample, sequenced in a study of cytomegalovirus exposure and HLA in healthy donors (TCRdb year 2017). The library was produced with the immunoSEQ multiplex PCR assay. Entries here come from immuneACCESS through TCRdb and include only in-frame sequences with V and J called. Some clones fail to appear in such tables; in the studies checked, an unresolved V gene covers under half of the shortfall, and the cause of the remainder is unknown. The sample contains 150,000 to 200,000 clones, around 88% of them found a single time. Of the sample, over 1.1% falls within the top ten clones. The sequencing sample was made of PBMCs. These receptors were collected from a woman under 30 in good health and CMV-seronegative.

This chain uses TRBV5-8 with TRBJ1-2; TRBD1 aligns across 7 bases. J gave up 8 bases and V 3 bases, and 7 bases lay outside the gene matches. The CDR3 has 13 residues. Looked up from germline, CDR1 is SGHTS and CDR2 is YDEGEE. This CDR3 reads CASSWGTDIGYTF. CDR3 sequence (DNA): TGTGCCAGCAGCTGGGGGACAGACATAGGCTACACCTTC. Looking up the rest from reference TRBV5-8 and TRBJ1-2 gives the full variable domain: EAGVTQSPTHLIKTRGQQATLRCSPISGHTSVYWYQQALGLGLQFLLWYDEGEERNRGNFPPRFSGRQFPNYSSELNVNALELEDSALYLCASSWGTDIGYTFGSGTRLTVV.

V is TRBV5-1 and J is TRBJ2-1, with a tentative D call TRBD1 (6 bases). This CDR3 contains 15 residues. Trimming took 0 bases from V and 4 from J, leaving 11 bases between them. The germline gives CDR1 SGHRS, CDR2 YFSETQ. The CDR3 nucleotides are TGCGCCAGCAGCTTGGTTCAGGGGAATTACAATGAGCAGTTCTTC. Amino acid sequence: CASSLVQGNYNEQFF.

The genes are TRBV11-2 and TRBJ2-7, with D maybe TRBD1 (6 bases). The germline V and J ends were trimmed by 8 bases and 1 base, with 18 bases remaining between them. The germline V gene has CDR1 SGHAT and CDR2 FQNNGV. The length of the CDR3 is 15 residues. This CDR3 is CASHPLWGRSYEQYF. The CDR3 DNA reads as TGTGCCAGCCATCCACTTTGGGGGCGATCCTACGAGCAGTACTTC. The variable domain in full, completed from reference TRBV11-2 and TRBJ2-7, reads EAGVAQSPRYKIIEKRQSVAFWCNPISGHATLYWYQQILGQGPKLLIQFQNNGVVDDSQLPKDRFSAERLKGVDSTLKIQPAKLEDSAVYLCASHPLWGRSYEQYFGPGTRLTVT.

The CDR3 nucleotides read TGTGCCAGCAGTGAAAGCAGTAGCTTCTTT. Its protein product is CASSESSSFF. V usage is TRBV2 and J usage is TRBJ1-1; no clear D. CDR3 size: 10 residues. Germline assignment: CDR1 SNHLY and CDR2 FYNNEI. Trimming left V 2 bases short and J 14 bases short, with 9 bases between.

Notes on this clone: Sequence at one end of the junction differs from germline and may be a read error. This chain connects TRBV7-9 to TRBJ1-4, with 10 nucleotides matching TRBD1. The germline V gene encodes CDR1 SEHNR and CDR2 FQNEAQ (reference sequence). The CDR3 loop spans 15 amino acids. Written as DNA, the CDR3 is TGTGCCAGCAGCCTAGCTGGGACAGGGGTTGAAAAACTGTTTTTT. Protein: CASSLAGTGVEKLFF.

The V and J genes are TRBV7-9 and TRBJ2-1, with D possibly matching TRBD2 (6 bases). Germline-derived CDR1 and CDR2 are SEHNR and FQNEAQ (reference sequence). The V gene lost 6 bases and the J gene lost 0 bases, with 15 bases spanning the gap. This CDR3 comprises 16 residues. CDR3 bases: TGTGCCAGCAGTCCGAATAGCGGAAGCTCCTACAATGAGCAGTTCTTC. Amino acids: CASSPNSGSSYNEQFF.

V usage is TRBV5-1 and J usage is TRBJ1-1; D is perhaps TRBD1 (5 bases). The V and J ends lost 4 bases and 1 base respectively, with 14 bases between them. The CDR3 is made up of 15 amino acids. The germline V gene encodes CDR1 SGHRS and CDR2 YFSETQ. The CDR3 loop reads CASSPRGGENTEAFF. CDR3 nucleotide sequence: TGCGCCAGCAGCCCCCGTGGAGGGGAGAACACTGAAGCTTTCTTT.

About this clone itself: Other DNA variants within this sample encode the same CDR3. V is TRBV6-1 and J is TRBJ2-7, with 11 bases identical to TRBD1. The CDR3 has 15 residues. From germline, CDR1 is MNHNS and CDR2 SASEGT. The V and J ends lost 6 bases and 3 bases, in that order; junction bases with no gene match: 7. Here the CDR3 reads CASSETGTGGYEQYF. The DNA for the CDR3 is TGTGCCAGCAGCGAAACCGGGACAGGGGGCTACGAGCAGTACTTC.

This clone is a singleton in its sample. The chain employs TRBV9 and TRBJ2-2; possible D gene TRBD1, 5 bases. Trimming took 5 bases from V and 1 from J, leaving 15 bases between them. Germline-derived CDR1 and CDR2 are SGDLS and YYNGEE. The CDR3 is made up of 16 amino acids. This chain's CDR3 is CASSLTVTMNTGELFF. CDR3 sequence (DNA): TGTGCCAGCAGTCTGACAGTAACGATGAACACCGGGGAGCTGTTTTTT. Combining the CDR3 with reference TRBV9 and TRBJ2-2 gives the whole variable domain DSGVTQTPKHLITATGQRVTLRCSPRSGDLSVYWYQQSLDQGLQFLIQYYNGEERAKGNILERFSAQQFPDLHSELNLSSLELGDSALYFCASSLTVTMNTGELFFGEGSRLTVL.

In this sample, this clone turned up a few times. The chain has TRBV2 and TRBJ1-2; 7 bases fit TRBD1. Germline V gene sequence: CDR1 SNHLY, CDR2 FYNNEI. V was clipped by 5 bases and J by 2 bases; unmatched bases: 5. CDR3 size: 14 residues. The CDR3 reads CASSTKTGNYGYTF. The CDR3 coding sequence is TGTGCCAGCAGTACTAAGACAGGGAACTATGGCTACACCTTC. Full variable domain (outside the CDR3, taken from reference TRBV2 and TRBJ1-2): EPEVTQTPSHQVTQMGQEVILRCVPISNHLYFYWYRQILGQKVEFLVSFYNNEISEKSEIFDDQFSVERPDGSNFTLKIRSTKLEDSAMYFCASSTKTGNYGYTFGSGTRLTVV.